The 9 T cell receptor beta chains reported below all come from one sample, sequenced in a study of cytomegalovirus exposure and HLA in healthy donors. The PCR employed 60 Vbeta primers together with 13 Jbeta primers. Clones were sequenced by immunoSEQ multiplex PCR, and TCRdb holds only the in-frame ones, with some missing. The sample has 200,000 or so clones, around 81% seen once; the top ten hold about 1.9%. Sequencing used PBMCs. The receptors were sampled from a woman aged 18-29 years in good health and CMV-seropositive.

In nucleotides, the CDR3 is TGCGCCAGCAGCCAAGAATTTACAGGTCCCACCGGGGAGCTGTTTTTT. This sequence encodes CASSQEFTGPTGELFF. The rearrangement uses TRBV4-3 and TRBJ2-2, with D possibly being TRBD1 (5 bases). The V and J ends lost 0 bases and 4 bases respectively, with 12 bases between them. The V gene's germline CDR1 is LGHNA and CDR2 YSLEER. This CDR3 is built from 16 residues.

The chain carries TRBV4-1 and TRBJ2-7, with D possibly being TRBD2 (5 bases). Trimming took off 4 bases at V and 0 bases at J, with 16 bases between the two ends. This CDR3 region has 16 residues. Germline assignment: CDR1 MGHRA and CDR2 YSYEKL. CDR3 amino acids: CASSPTRGLPSYEQYF. The CDR3 DNA reads as TGCGCCAGCAGCCCTACCCGAGGACTTCCCTCCTACGAGCAGTACTTC.

About this clone itself: Without the conserved terminal phenylalanine or tryptophan, this CDR3 likely stems from a read error. The chain combines TRBV5-6 with TRBJ1-2, with 11 bases aligning to TRBD1. The CDR3 covers 14 residues. The junction had 6 bases not matched to a gene; V was cut back by 4 bases and J by 7 bases. CDR1 is SGHDT and CDR2 is YYEEEE in the germline V gene. This CDR3 reads CASSLWTGGFGYTL. The CDR3 nucleotides are TGTGCCAGCAGCCTCTGGACAGGGGGCTTTGGCTACACCCTC.

This clone occurred once. The chain joins TRBV7-6 to TRBJ2-3, with TRBD2 matching 13 bases. Germline-derived CDR1 and CDR2 are SGHVS and FNYEAQ. Unmatched junction bases numbered 6, after V lost 7 bases and J lost 8 bases. The CDR3 consists of 14 residues. The CDR3 nucleotides read TGTGCCAGCACCGCTACTAGCGGGGGGGCTACGCAGTATTTT. Encoded protein: CASTATSGGATQYF.

This clone occurred once. J is TRBJ2-1 and V is TRBV5-1; 9 bases align to TRBD2. The ends lost 5 bases at V and 7 bases at J; junction bases unmatched: 13. Germline V lookup: CDR1 SGHRS, CDR2 YFSETQ. The CDR3 loop spans 16 amino acids. The CDR3 sequence: CASRSFAGGNRNEQFF. CDR3 DNA sequence: TGCGCCAGCAGGAGCTTCGCGGGGGGGAACCGGAATGAGCAGTTCTTC. The complete variable domain, with remaining parts taken from reference TRBV5-1 and TRBJ2-1, reads KAGVTQTPRYLIKTRGQQVTLSCSPISGHRSVSWYQQTPGQGLQFLFEYFSETQRNKGNFPGRFSGRQFSNSRSEMNVSTLELGDSALYLCASRSFAGGNRNEQFFGPGTRLTVL.

V and J are TRBV10-2 and TRBJ2-7; no clear D. V lost 3 bases and J lost 1, with 13 bases in between. Germline CDR1 WSHSY, CDR2 SAAADI. This CDR3 has 15 amino acids. The CDR3: CASSDRVSSSYEQYF. CDR3 bases: TGCGCCAGCAGTGATCGGGTCAGTAGTTCCTACGAGCAGTACTTC.

The chain carries TRBV7-2 and TRBJ1-2; a possible D gene is TRBD1 (5 bases). The CDR3 extends over 15 amino acids. V was cut by 1 base and J by 8 bases, with 17 bases left in between. The V gene's germline CDR1 is SGHTA and CDR2 FQGNSA. The CDR3 bases are TGTGCCAGCAGCTTAGATGTAGGGGATATTGAGGGCTACACCTTC. It encodes CASSLDVGDIEGYTF. Based on the CDR3 plus reference TRBV7-2 and TRBJ1-2, the full variable domain is GAGVSQSPSNKVTEKGKDVELRCDPISGHTALYWYRQSLGQGLEFLIYFQGNSAPDKSGLPSDRFSAERTGGSVSTLTIQRTQQEDSAVYLCASSLDVGDIEGYTFGSGTRLTVV.

The chain joins TRBV14 to TRBJ1-2; TRBD1 aligns across 8 bases. V was pared by 4 bases and J by 10 bases, with 14 bases of the junction left unmatched. This CDR3 has 15 amino acids. Germline V gene data show CDR1 as SGHDN and CDR2 as FVKESK. The CDR3: CASSPGTGILVAYTF. The DNA for the CDR3 is TGTGCCAGCAGCCCCGGGACAGGAATCTTGGTCGCCTACACCTTC.

The rearrangement links TRBV27 to TRBJ1-1; no reliable D call. V lost 6 bases, J lost 0 bases, and 8 bases lay in between. The CDR3 has 13 residues. Germline assignment: CDR1 MNHEY and CDR2 SMNVEV (reference sequence). The CDR3 spells CASSRWMNTEAFF. Here the CDR3 DNA reads TGTGCCAGCAGCAGGTGGATGAACACTGAAGCTTTCTTT.